These T cell receptor beta chains were read from a single sample in a study of cytomegalovirus exposure and HLA in healthy donors. Repertoires were generated with immunoSEQ multiplex PCR, while TCRdb's copy carries only in-frame clones and drops some. The table records about 130,000 clones, 77% of them present only once. Source material: PBMCs. The receptor source for this set is a male donor in good health and CMV-seronegative. Each CDR3 is given without its conserved first and last residue.

v_gene	CDR3aa
TRBV7-2	ASSFTYEQY
TRBV2	ASSTLQGAGGELF
TRBV18	ASSPAGTTNEKLF
TRBV29-1	SVDPEGLNYNEQF
TRBV27	ASSPTGASQPQH
TRBV7-9	ASSLGERLSFNSYEQY
TRBV21-1	ASSTSGTGDTEAF
TRBV6-5	ASSYSSGGSTDTQY
TRBV18	ASSMLQRDTETQY
TRBV10-3	AISGLGESSGTDTQY
TRBV9	ASSVEGDSFYSPLH